This is a list of T cell receptor beta chains from one sample in a study of T cells in Graves' hyperthyroidism and ophthalmopathy. TCRdb reprocessed the multiplex PCR reads via MiXCR and lists one record per CDR3 protein. Here the sample spans around 300,000 distinct CDR3 sequences, around 13% being singletons. The sample consisted of blood. The receptors derive from a woman aged 40 to 55 with Graves' hyperthyroidism. Each CDR3 is given with its conserved first and last residue. The D gene is left open where the match is weak. Part of the rows lack a size; the others show once, few, many or a class for expanded clones.

J gene | D gene | clone size | V gene | CDR3 protein | CDR3 DNA
TRBJ1-2 | NA | many | TRBV6-1 | CASRDRPYGYTF | TGTGCCAGCAGAGACAGGCCCTATGGCTACACCTTC
TRBJ1-3 | NA | many | TRBV5-1 | CASSPTPRSGNTIYF | TGCGCCAGCAGCCCGACTCCCCGCTCTGGAAACACCATATATTTT
TRBJ2-3 | TRBD2 | many | TRBV11-2 | CASSLTSSGADTQYF | TGTGCCAGCAGCCTGACGTCTAGCGGGGCAGATACGCAGTATTTT
TRBJ1-5 | NA | few | TRBV28 | CASSWQISNQPQHF | TGTGCCAGCAGTTGGCAGATAAGCAATCAGCCCCAGCATTTT
TRBJ2-2 | NA | few | TRBV7-9 | CASSPRARTGELFF | TGTGCCAGCAGCCCACGGGCCCGAACCGGGGAGCTGTTTTTT
TRBJ2-2 | TRBD2 | many | TRBV27 | CASRTSGTVTGELFF | TGTGCCAGCAGGACTAGCGGCACGGTCACCGGGGAGCTGTTTTTT
TRBJ1-5 | NA | NA | TRBV3-1 | CASSQDPSGGNQPQHF | TGTGCCAGCAGCCAAGATCCATCTGGGGGGAATCAGCCCCAGCATTTT
TRBJ1-1 | NA | many | TRBV7-9 | CASSLNSNTEAFF | TGTGCCAGCAGCCTTAACAGTAACACTGAAGCTTTCTTT
TRBJ2-2 | TRBD1 | many | TRBV19 | CASTGQDPNTGELFF | TGTGCCAGTACCGGACAGGACCCGAACACCGGGGAGCTGTTTTTT
TRBJ2-7 | NA | few | TRBV19 | CASMGVTYEQYF | TGTGCCAGTATGGGGGTGACCTACGAGCAGTACTTC